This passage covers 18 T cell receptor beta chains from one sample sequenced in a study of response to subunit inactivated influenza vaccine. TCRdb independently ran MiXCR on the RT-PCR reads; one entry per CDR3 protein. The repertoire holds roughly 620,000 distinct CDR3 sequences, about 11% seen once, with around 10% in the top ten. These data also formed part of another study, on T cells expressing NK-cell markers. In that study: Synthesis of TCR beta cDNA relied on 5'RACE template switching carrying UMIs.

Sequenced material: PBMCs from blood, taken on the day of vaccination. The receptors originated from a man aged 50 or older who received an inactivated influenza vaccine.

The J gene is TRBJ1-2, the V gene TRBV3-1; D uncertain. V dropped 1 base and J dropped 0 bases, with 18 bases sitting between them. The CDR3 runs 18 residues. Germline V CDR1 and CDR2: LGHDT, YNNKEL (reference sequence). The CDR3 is CASSQGPIRVGANYGYTF. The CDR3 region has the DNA TGTGCCAGCAGCCAAGGACCCATCCGGGTGGGAGCTAACTATGGCTACACCTTC.

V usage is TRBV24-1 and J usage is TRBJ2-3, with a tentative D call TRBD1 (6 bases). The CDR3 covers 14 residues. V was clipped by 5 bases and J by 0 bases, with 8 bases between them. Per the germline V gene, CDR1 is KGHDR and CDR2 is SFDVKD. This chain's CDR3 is CATSAGQSTDTQYF. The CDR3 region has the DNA TGTGCCACCAGTGCAGGACAGAGCACAGATACGCAGTATTTT.

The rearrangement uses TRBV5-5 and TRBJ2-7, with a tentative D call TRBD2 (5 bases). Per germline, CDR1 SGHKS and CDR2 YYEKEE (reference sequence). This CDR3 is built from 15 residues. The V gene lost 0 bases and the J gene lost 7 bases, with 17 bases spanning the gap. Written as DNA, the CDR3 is TGTGCCAGCAGCTTGGGTGCCGAGGGTTGGCGGGAGCAGTACTTC. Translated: CASSLGAEGWREQYF.

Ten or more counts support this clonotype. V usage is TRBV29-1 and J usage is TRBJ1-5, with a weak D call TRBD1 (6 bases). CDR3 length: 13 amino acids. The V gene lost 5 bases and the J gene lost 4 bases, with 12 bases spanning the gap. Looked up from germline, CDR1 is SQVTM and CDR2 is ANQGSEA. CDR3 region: CSVSRGVNQPQHF. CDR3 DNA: TGCAGCGTTTCGAGGGGGGTTAATCAGCCCCAGCATTTT.

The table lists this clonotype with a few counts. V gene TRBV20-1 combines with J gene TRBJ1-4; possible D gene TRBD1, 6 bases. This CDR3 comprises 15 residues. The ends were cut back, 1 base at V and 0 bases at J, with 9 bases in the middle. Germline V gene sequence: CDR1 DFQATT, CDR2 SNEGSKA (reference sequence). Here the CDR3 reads CSARVDSTTNEKLFF. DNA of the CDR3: TGCAGTGCTAGAGTGGACAGTACAACTAATGAAAAACTGTTTTTT.

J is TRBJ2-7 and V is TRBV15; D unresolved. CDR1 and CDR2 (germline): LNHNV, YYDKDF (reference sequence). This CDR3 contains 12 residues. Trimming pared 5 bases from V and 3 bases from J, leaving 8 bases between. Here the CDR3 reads CATSSARYEQYF. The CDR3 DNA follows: TGTGCCACCAGCTCGGCTCGCTACGAGCAGTACTTC.

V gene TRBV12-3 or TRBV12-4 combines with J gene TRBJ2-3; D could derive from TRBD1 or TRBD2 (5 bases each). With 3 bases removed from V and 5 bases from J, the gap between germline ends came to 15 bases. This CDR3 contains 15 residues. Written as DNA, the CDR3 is TGTGCCAGCAGTTTTAGCGCCGAGGGGATAGATACGCAGTATTTT. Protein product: CASSFSAEGIDTQYF.

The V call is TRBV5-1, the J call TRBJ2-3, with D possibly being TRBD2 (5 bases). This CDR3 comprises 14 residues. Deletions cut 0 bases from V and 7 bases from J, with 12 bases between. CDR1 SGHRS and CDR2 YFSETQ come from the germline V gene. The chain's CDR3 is CASSLDGVLNTQYF. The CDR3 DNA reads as TGCGCCAGCAGCTTGGACGGGGTGCTAAATACGCAGTATTTT.

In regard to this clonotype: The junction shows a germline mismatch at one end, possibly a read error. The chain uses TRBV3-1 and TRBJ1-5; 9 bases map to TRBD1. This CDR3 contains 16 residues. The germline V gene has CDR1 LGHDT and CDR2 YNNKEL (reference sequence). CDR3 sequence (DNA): TGTGCCATCAGCCAAGGGGTACAGGGGGCCAGTCAGCCCCAGCATTTT. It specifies CAISQGVQGASQPQHF.

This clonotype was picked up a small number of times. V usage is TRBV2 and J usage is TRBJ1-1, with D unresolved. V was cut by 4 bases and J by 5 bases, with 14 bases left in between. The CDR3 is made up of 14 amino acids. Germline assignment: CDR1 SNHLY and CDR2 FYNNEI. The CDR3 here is CASSGSRVTTEAFF. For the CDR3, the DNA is TGTGCCAGCAGTGGCTCTAGGGTTACAACTGAAGCTTTCTTT. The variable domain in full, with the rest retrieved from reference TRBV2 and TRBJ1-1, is EPEVTQTPSHQVTQMGQEVILRCVPISNHLYFYWYRQILGQKVEFLVSFYNNEISEKSEIFDDQFSVERPDGSNFTLKIRSTKLEDSAMYFCASSGSRVTTEAFFGQGTRLTVV.

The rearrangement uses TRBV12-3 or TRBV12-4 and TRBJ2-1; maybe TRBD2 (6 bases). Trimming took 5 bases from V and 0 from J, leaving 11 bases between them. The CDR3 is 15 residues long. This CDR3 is CASSASVSSYNEQFF. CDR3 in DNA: TGTGCCAGCAGTGCTAGCGTTAGCTCCTACAATGAGCAGTTCTTC.

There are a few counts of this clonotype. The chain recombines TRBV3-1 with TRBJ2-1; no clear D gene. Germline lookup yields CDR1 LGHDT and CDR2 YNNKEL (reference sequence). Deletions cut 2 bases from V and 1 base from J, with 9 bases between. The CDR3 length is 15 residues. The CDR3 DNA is TGTGCCAGCAGCCAACTAGGATTATCCTACAATGAGCAGTTCTTC. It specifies CASSQLGLSYNEQFF.

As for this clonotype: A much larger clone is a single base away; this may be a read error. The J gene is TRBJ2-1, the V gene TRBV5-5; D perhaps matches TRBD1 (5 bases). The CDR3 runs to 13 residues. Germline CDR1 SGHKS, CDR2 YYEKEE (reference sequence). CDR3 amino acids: CASSWARVNEQSF. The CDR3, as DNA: TGTGCCAGCAGCTGGGCCAGGGTCAATGAGCAGTCCTTC.

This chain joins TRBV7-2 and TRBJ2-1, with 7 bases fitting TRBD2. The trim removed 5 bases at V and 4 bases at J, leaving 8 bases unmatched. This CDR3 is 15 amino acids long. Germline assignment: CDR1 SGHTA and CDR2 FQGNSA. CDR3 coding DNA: TGTGCCAGCAGCCCTGGACCAGCGGGGTACAATGAGCAGTTCTTC. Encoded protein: CASSPGPAGYNEQFF.

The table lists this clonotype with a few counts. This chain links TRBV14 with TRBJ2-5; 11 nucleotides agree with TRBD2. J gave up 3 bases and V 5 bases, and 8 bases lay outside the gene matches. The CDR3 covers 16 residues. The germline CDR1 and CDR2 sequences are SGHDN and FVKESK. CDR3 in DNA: TGTGCCAGCAGCTTGCAAACTAGCGGGAGAAAAGAGACCCAGTACTTC. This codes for CASSLQTSGRKETQYF. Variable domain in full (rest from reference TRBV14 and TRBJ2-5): EAGVTQFPSHSVIEKGQTVTLRCDPISGHDNLYWYRRVMGKEIKFLLHFVKESKQDESGMPNNRFLAERTGGTYSTLKVQPAELEDSGVYFCASSLQTSGRKETQYFGPGTRLLVL.

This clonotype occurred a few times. CDR3 coding DNA: TGTGCCAGCAGTTTGTCCCGTCGGTATTATGGCTACACCTTC. Translation: CASSLSRRYYGYTF. J is TRBJ1-2 and V is TRBV27; unclear D gene. The V end lost 3 bases, the J end lost 5 bases, and 13 bases lay between the germline ends. The CDR3 sequence is 14 residues long. Germline values: CDR1 MNHEY, CDR2 SMNVEV (reference sequence).

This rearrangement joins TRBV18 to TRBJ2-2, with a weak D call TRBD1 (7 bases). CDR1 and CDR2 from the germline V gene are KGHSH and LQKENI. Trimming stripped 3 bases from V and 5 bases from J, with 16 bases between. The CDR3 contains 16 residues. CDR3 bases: TGTGCCAGCTCACCCGAAGACAGGGCGGGAACCGGGGAGCTGTTTTTT. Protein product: CASSPEDRAGTGELFF.

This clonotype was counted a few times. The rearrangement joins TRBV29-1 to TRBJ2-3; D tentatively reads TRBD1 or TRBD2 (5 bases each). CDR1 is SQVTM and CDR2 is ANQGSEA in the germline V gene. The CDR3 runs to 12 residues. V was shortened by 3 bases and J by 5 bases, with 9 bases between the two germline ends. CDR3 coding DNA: TGCAGCGTTGACAGGGAGATAGATACGCAGTATTTT. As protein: CSVDREIDTQYF.